This T cell receptor beta chain was profiled in a study of shared clonotypes between healthy human individuals. Germline loops: CDR1 MGHRA, CDR2 YSYEKL. The V segment lost 1 base and the J segment 4 bases; nucleotides outside the gene matches: 4. The length of the CDR3 is 15 residues. Study observations and caveats: Estimated richness was generally greater in naive than memory subsets.

Points on this clone: Antigen: not known. This specimen includes other DNA sequences encoding the same CDR3.

Cells designated naive CD8 were CD45RO-negative and were positively selected for CCR7, with terminally differentiated effector memory CD45RA+ cells excluded. Only Caucasian adults living in Nashville, Tennessee served as donors. Sequencing was performed with immunoSEQ multiplex PCR; in TCRdb, only in-frame clones are kept and a portion is missing. The table records roughly 1,800,000 clones, less than 95% of them present only once. The J gene is TRBJ2-7, the V gene TRBV4-1; 10 bases are a match to TRBD1. Sequenced material: naive CD8+ T cells sorted from blood. This clonotype was sampled from a man younger than 35 in good health. The CDR3 loop reads CASSQGGTGVYEQYF. The DNA for the CDR3 is TGCGCCAGCAGCCAAGGTGGGACAGGGGTATACGAGCAGTACTTC.